The next 21 T cell receptor beta chains were all read from a single sample in a study of blood T cell repertoires in COVID-19. Sequenced by immunoSEQ multiplex PCR; TCRdb stores in-frame clones only, minus some. The sample comprises approximately 8,000 clones, about 73% of which are singletons, and 15% to 20% rests with the top ten. The specimen sequenced was peripheral blood. These receptors were collected from a human donor in a cohort sampled during active COVID-19.

This chain joins TRBV9 and TRBJ2-1, with D uncertain. This CDR3 spans 13 amino acids. Trimming left V 3 bases short and J 5 bases short, with 9 bases between. Germline V gene lookup returns CDR1 SGDLS and CDR2 YYNGEE. The CDR3 protein is CASSDGGNNEQFF. Written as DNA, the CDR3 is TGTGCCAGCAGCGACGGTGGTAACAATGAGCAGTTCTTC.

This clone qualifies as medium-sized. J is TRBJ2-1 and V is TRBV7-3; D may be TRBD1 (5 bases). V lost 5 bases and J lost 4, with 15 bases in between. This CDR3 region has 15 residues. Germline CDR1 reads SGHTA; CDR2 reads FQGTGA. The CDR3 reads CASSLGHGLYNEQFF. Here the CDR3 DNA reads TGTGCCAGCAGCCTCGGACACGGTTTGTACAATGAGCAGTTCTTC.

The V gene is TRBV28, the J gene TRBJ1-5; no clear D gene. The germline CDR1 and CDR2 sequences are MDHEN and SYDVKM. Trimming took off 5 bases at V and 2 bases at J, with 10 bases between the two ends. There are 14 residues in the CDR3. The DNA for the CDR3 is TGTGCCAGCAGTATAGTGCCCGGCAATCAGCCCCAGCATTTT. It codes for CASSIVPGNQPQHF.

The V call is TRBV6-1, the J call TRBJ2-3; D might be TRBD2 (5 bases). V was cut by 3 bases and J by 1 base, with 14 bases left in between. In germline, CDR1 is MNHNS, CDR2 SASEGT. The CDR3 totals 16 residues. CDR3 sequence (DNA): TGTGCCAGCAGTGACTTACTAGGGTCTGGCACAGATACGCAGTATTTT. This gives the protein CASSDLLGSGTDTQYF.

The rearrangement links TRBV9 to TRBJ2-1; TRBD2 is a possible D gene (6 bases). Germline assignment: CDR1 SGDLS and CDR2 YYNGEE. Trimming took 0 bases from V and 4 from J, leaving 14 bases between them. The CDR3 totals 16 residues. This CDR3 reads CASSVDLGRNYNEQFF. DNA for the CDR3: TGTGCCAGCAGCGTAGATTTGGGGAGGAATTACAATGAGCAGTTCTTC.

This clone was counted a single time. V and J are TRBV5-4 and TRBJ1-2; D is uncertain. Germline V gene sequence: CDR1 SGHNT, CDR2 YYREEE (reference sequence). This CDR3 is built from 15 residues. The V gene lost 5 bases and the J gene lost 6 bases, with 20 bases spanning the gap. CDR3 protein: CASRLLFSGIDGYTF. The CDR3 coding sequence is TGTGCCAGCAGGCTCCTTTTCTCCGGGATTGATGGCTACACCTTC.

This clone counts as medium-sized. The chain uses TRBV4-1 and TRBJ2-7; 7 nucleotides match TRBD2. Per the germline V gene, CDR1 is MGHRA and CDR2 is YSYEKL. This CDR3 has 15 amino acids. V shed 0 bases, J shed 3 bases, and the junction held 5 bases outside the gene matches. The CDR3 DNA reads TGCGCCAGCAGCCAAGATAGTGGGGACTACTACGAGCAGTACTTC. Protein product: CASSQDSGDYYEQYF.

The genes are TRBV6-2 or TRBV6-3 and TRBJ2-7, with TRBD2 identical over 7 bases. The trim removed 5 bases at V and 1 base at J, leaving 2 bases unmatched. The CDR3 has 13 residues. Germline-derived CDR1 and CDR2 are MNHEY and SVGEGT. The DNA of the CDR3 is TGTGCCAGCAGTAAGCGGGGTTCCTACGAGCAGTACTTC. Translating it yields CASSKRGSYEQYF.

This clone was detected only a few times. The sample contains more than one DNA sequence encoding this CDR3. The CDR3 spells CASRELTGSTDTQYF. The CDR3 region has the DNA TGTGCCAGCAGGGAGCTCACCGGGAGTACAGATACGCAGTATTTT. The chain employs TRBV7-9 and TRBJ2-3; tentative D call: TRBD2 (6 bases). This CDR3 spans 15 amino acids. Germline V gene lookup returns CDR1 SEHNR and CDR2 FQNEAQ (reference sequence). Trimming removed 6 bases at V and 3 bases at J, with 16 bases between.

The V and J genes are TRBV27 and TRBJ2-3, with D maybe TRBD2 (6 bases). Trimming cost V 8 bases and J 2 bases, with 11 bases left between them. This CDR3 spans 13 amino acids. Germline-derived CDR1 and CDR2 are MNHEY and SMNVEV (reference sequence). The CDR3: CASFGRDTDTQYF. CDR3 sequence (DNA): TGTGCCAGCTTCGGGCGGGACACAGATACGCAGTATTTT.

The V gene is TRBV5-6, the J gene TRBJ1-1; 7 nucleotides agree with TRBD1. In germline, CDR1 is SGHDT, CDR2 YYEEEE. This CDR3 has 13 amino acids. The J segment lost 11 bases and the V segment lost 0 bases, leaving 7 bases of the junction unmatched. Written as DNA, the CDR3 is TGTGCCAGCAGCTTGGGACAGGGTTCGTGGGCTTTCTTT. It encodes CASSLGQGSWAFF.

This chain links TRBV5-1 with TRBJ1-1; D call uncertain. The V end lost 0 bases, the J end lost 4 bases, and 13 bases lay between the germline ends. This CDR3 comprises 15 residues. The germline CDR1 and CDR2 sequences are SGHRS and YFSETQ. CDR3 nucleotide sequence: TGCGCCAGCAGCTTGGCCACGGGGTTGCGCACTGAAGCTTTCTTT. Its translation: CASSLATGLRTEAFF.

The V call is TRBV9, the J call TRBJ2-3; 9 nucleotides align to TRBD2. CDR1 is SGDLS and CDR2 is YYNGEE in the germline V gene. V shed 4 bases, J shed 5 bases, and the junction held 11 bases outside the gene matches. This CDR3 region has 16 residues. DNA of the CDR3: TGTGCCAGCAGCCACCAGGCGGGAGGGCCGGGAGATACGCAGTATTTT. Translating gives CASSHQAGGPGDTQYF.

The rearrangement joins TRBV6-5 to TRBJ2-2; no definite D call. The CDR3 consists of 14 residues. The V gene's germline CDR1 is MNHEY and CDR2 SVGAGI. V lost 10 bases, J lost 3 bases, and 15 bases lay in between. The DNA of the CDR3 is TGTGCCACGGTGGTCCTGATATACACCGGGGAGCTGTTTTTT. Translation gives CATVVLIYTGELFF.

This chain connects TRBV28 to TRBJ2-1; D may be TRBD2 (6 bases). CDR1 and CDR2 from the germline V gene are MDHEN and SYDVKM. CDR3 length: 15 residues. V was cut by 7 bases and J by 5 bases, with 18 bases left in between. This CDR3 reads CASTSAREWDNEQFF. CDR3 coding DNA: TGTGCCAGCACCTCAGCCCGGGAGTGGGACAATGAGCAGTTCTTC.

The V and J genes are TRBV27 and TRBJ2-7; 10 bases align to TRBD2. The germline V gene encodes CDR1 MNHEY and CDR2 SMNVEV (reference sequence). V was pared by 2 bases and J by 5 bases, with 6 bases of the junction left unmatched. The CDR3 totals 15 residues. The DNA of the CDR3 is TGTGCCAGCAGTTTAAGGGGCCTAGCGGGAGACGAGCAGTACTTC. It encodes CASSLRGLAGDEQYF.

This chain links TRBV7-6 with TRBJ2-1; TRBD2 matches at 12 bases. Germline V CDR1 and CDR2: SGHVS, FNYEAQ. The CDR3 is made up of 16 amino acids. The junction had 6 bases not matched to a gene; V was cut back by 2 bases and J by 7 bases. CDR3 in amino acids: CASSLLAGGPRNEQFF. CDR3 DNA: TGTGCCAGCAGCTTACTAGCGGGAGGGCCTAGGAATGAGCAGTTCTTC.

The chain combines TRBV6-2 or TRBV6-3 with TRBJ2-5; no clear D. This CDR3 region has 13 residues. V lost 5 bases to trimming and J lost 2 bases, with 9 bases between them. Germline CDR1 is MNHEY and CDR2 is SVGEGT. The CDR3 coding sequence is TGTGCCAGCAGTCCGAGCGAGCAAGAGACCCAGTACTTC. Amino acid sequence: CASSPSEQETQYF.

V usage is TRBV2 and J usage is TRBJ1-1; 10 nucleotides agree with TRBD1. The CDR3 runs to 15 residues. Per germline, CDR1 SNHLY and CDR2 FYNNEI. With V trimmed by 6 bases and J by 1 base, 5 bases remained unmatched. The CDR3 sequence: CASRDRGSRNTEAFF. The CDR3 region has the DNA TGTGCCAGCAGGGACAGGGGGTCGAGGAACACTGAAGCTTTCTTT.

The gene calls are TRBV11-2 and TRBJ2-7, with a tentative D call TRBD2 (5 bases). The V gene's germline CDR1 is SGHAT and CDR2 FQNNGV. V was shortened by 1 base and J by 7 bases, with 8 bases between the two germline ends. CDR3 length: 12 residues. The CDR3 bases are TGTGCCAGCAGCTTAGGAGGGTCGGAGCAGTACTTC. It encodes CASSLGGSEQYF.

This sequence joins TRBV28 and TRBJ2-7, with D perhaps matching TRBD1 (7 bases). CDR1 MDHEN and CDR2 SYDVKM come from the germline V gene. V gave up 2 bases and J gave up 9 bases, with 17 bases separating them. CDR3 length: 14 amino acids. CDR3 in DNA: TGTGCCAGCAGTTTAGCGGGACAGACGGCAACGCAGTACTTC. Its translation is CASSLAGQTATQYF.